This T cell receptor beta chain was documented in a study of regulatory T cells in long-lasting Graves disease. Time point indicated: newly diagnosed GD, antithyroid drugs for less than 3 months. PBMC RNA served as the TCR library source. The CDR3 length is 12 residues. Germline assignment: CDR1 MNHEY and CDR2 SVGEGT. V lost 4 bases and J lost 8, with 8 bases in between. CDR3-region Arm-PCR and iRepertoire HTBI primers produced the TCR beta libraries. TCRdb re-called the multiplex PCR reads with MiXCR, one entry per CDR3 protein. The sample contains fewer than 500,000 distinct CDR3 sequences, roughly 15% of which appear only once. These sequences were also reported in another study, on T cells in Graves' hyperthyroidism and ophthalmopathy.

This chain links TRBV6-2 or TRBV6-3 with TRBJ2-2; unclear D gene. The sample consisted of peripheral blood mononuclear cells (PBMCs), taken at new diagnosis, from a patient treated with antithyroid drugs. This clonotype was obtained from a man in his forties with Graves disease. The CDR3 DNA reads TGTGCCAGCAGTTGGAAAAATGGGGAGCTGTTTTTT. As protein: CASSWKNGELFF.